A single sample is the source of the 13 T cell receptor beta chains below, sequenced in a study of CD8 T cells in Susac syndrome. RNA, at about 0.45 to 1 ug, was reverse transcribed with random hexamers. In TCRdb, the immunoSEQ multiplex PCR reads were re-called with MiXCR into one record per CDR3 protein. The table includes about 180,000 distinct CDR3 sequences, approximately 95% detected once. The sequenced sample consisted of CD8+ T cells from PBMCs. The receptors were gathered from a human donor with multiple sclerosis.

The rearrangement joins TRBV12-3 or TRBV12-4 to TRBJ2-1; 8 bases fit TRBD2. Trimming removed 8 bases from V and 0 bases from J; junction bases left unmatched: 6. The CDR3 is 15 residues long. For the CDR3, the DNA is TGTGCCAGCTCCCAGGCGGGGGGCTCCTACAATGAGCAGTTCTTC. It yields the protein CASSQAGGSYNEQFF.

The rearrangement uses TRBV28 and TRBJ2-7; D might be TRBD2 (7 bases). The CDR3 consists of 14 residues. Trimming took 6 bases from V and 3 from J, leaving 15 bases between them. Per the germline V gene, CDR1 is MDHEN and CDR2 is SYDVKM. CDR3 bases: TGTGCCAGCAGACTGGAGGGGGGGGTCTACGAGCAGTACTTC. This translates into CASRLEGGVYEQYF.

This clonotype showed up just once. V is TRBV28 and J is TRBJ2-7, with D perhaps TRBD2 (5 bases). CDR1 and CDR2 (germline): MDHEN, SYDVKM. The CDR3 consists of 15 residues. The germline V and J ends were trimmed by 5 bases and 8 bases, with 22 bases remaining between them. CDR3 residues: CASSLSQRTDAKQYF. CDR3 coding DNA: TGTGCCAGCAGTCTCAGCCAACGGACTGATGCCAAGCAGTACTTC.

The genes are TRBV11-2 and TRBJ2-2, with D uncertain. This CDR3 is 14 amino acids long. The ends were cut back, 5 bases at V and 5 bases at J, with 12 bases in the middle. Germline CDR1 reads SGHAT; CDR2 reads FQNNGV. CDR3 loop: CASSLSARTGELFF. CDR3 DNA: TGTGCCAGCAGCCTCTCCGCGAGAACCGGGGAGCTGTTTTTT.

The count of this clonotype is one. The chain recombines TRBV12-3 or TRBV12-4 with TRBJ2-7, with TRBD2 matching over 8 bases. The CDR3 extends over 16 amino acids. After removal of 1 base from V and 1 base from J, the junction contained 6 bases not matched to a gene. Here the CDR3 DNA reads TGTGCCAGCAGTTTAGTTATCGGGAGGGGATCCTACGAGCAGTACTTC. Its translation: CASSLVIGRGSYEQYF.

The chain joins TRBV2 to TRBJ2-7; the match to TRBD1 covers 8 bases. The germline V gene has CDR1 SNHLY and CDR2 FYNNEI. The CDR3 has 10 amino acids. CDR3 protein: CASRGRRDRV. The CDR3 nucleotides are TGTGCCAGCAGGGGACGCAGGGACAGGGTC.

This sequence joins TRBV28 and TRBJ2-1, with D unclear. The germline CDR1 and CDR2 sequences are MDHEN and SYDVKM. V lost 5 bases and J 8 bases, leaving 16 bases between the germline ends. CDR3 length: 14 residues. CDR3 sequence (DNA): TGTGCCAGCAGTCCTCCGACTGCCGCAGATGAGCAGTTCTTC. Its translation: CASSPPTAADEQFF.

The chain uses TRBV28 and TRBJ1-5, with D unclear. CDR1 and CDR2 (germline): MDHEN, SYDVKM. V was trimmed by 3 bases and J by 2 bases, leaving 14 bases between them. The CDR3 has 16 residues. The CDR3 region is CASSLGEITGNQPQHF. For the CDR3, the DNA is TGTGCCAGCAGTTTGGGTGAAATTACAGGCAATCAGCCCCAGCATTTT.

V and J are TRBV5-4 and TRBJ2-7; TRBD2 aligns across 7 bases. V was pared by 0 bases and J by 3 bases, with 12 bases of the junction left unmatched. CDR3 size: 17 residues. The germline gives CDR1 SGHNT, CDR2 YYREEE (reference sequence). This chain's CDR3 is CASSLVDLLGGVYEQYF. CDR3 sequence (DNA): TGTGCCAGCAGCTTGGTTGACTTGCTGGGAGGGGTCTACGAGCAGTACTTC.

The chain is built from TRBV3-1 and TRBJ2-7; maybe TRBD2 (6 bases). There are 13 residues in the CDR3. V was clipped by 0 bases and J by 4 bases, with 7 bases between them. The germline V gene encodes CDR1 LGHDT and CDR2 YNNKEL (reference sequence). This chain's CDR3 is CASSQDSGYEQYF. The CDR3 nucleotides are TGTGCCAGCAGCCAAGATAGCGGTTACGAGCAGTACTTC.

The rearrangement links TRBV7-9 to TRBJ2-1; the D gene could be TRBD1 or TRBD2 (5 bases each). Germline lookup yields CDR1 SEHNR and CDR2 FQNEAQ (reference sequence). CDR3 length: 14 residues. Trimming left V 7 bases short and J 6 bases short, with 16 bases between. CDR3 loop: CASTHTGTINEQFF. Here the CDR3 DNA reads TGTGCCAGCACCCACACCGGGACCATCAATGAGCAGTTCTTC.

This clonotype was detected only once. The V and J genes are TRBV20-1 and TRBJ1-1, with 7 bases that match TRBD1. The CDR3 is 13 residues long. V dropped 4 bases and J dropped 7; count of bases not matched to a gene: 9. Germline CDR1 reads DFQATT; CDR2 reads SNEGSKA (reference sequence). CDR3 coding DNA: TGCAGTGCTATACTCCGGGACAGAATTGAAGCTTTCTTT. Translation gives CSAILRDRIEAFF.

CDR3 residues: CASSQAWSYNEQFF. The CDR3 coding sequence is TGTGCCAGCAGCCAAGCTTGGAGCTACAATGAGCAGTTCTTC. This chain joins TRBV14 and TRBJ2-1; no clear D. V was clipped by 1 base and J by 3 bases, with 7 bases between them. The CDR3 runs to 14 residues. The V gene's germline CDR1 is SGHDN and CDR2 FVKESK.